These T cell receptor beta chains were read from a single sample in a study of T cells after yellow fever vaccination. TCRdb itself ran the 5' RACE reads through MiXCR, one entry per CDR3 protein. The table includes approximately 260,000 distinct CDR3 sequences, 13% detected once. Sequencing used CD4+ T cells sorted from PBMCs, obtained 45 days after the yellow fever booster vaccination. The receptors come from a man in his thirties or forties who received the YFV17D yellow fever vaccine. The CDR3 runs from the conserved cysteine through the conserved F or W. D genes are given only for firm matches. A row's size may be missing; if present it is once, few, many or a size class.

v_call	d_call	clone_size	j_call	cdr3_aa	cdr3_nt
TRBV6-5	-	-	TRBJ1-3	CASSYSSFSGLTDTIYF	TGTGCCAGCAGTTACTCGAGTTTTTCCGGCCTTACGGACACCATATATTTT
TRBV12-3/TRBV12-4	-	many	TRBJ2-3	CASSFQGMVADTQYF	TGTGCCAGCAGTTTCCAGGGGATGGTGGCAGATACGCAGTATTTT
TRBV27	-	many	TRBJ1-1	CASSLQGQLNTEAFF	TGTGCCAGCAGTTTACAAGGACAGTTGAACACTGAAGCTTTCTTT
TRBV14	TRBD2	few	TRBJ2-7	CASSRGAGVFYEQYF	TGTGCCAGCAGCCGTGGAGCGGGAGTTTTCTACGAGCAGTACTTC
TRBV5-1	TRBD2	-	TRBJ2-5	CASSLATSGPKETQYF	TGCGCCAGCAGCTTGGCTACTAGCGGACCAAAAGAGACCCAGTACTTC
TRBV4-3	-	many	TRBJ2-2	CASSQDHGELFF	TGCGCCAGCAGCCAAGATCACGGGGAGCTGTTTTTT
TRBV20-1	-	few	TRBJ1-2	CSPRAGENYGYTF	TGCAGCCCCCGGGCAGGAGAGAACTATGGCTACACCTTC
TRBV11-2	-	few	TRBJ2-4	CASSEDKNIQYF	TGTGCCAGCAGCGAGGACAAAAACATTCAGTACTTC
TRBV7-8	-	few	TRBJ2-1	CASSPGPSSEQFF	TGTGCCAGCAGCCCCGGCCCTAGCAGTGAGCAGTTCTTC
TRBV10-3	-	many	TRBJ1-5	CAISQEGRGQPQHF	TGTGCCATCAGCCAAGAGGGCAGGGGACAGCCCCAGCATTTT
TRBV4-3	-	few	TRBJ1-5	CASSQDRQGNQPQHF	TGCGCCAGCAGCCAAGATAGGCAGGGGAATCAGCCCCAGCATTTT
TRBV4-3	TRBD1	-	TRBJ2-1	CASSRRTGAGEQFF	TGCGCCAGCAGCCGACGGACAGGGGCCGGTGAGCAGTTCTTC
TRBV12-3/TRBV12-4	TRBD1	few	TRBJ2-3	CASRYGQGIGTDTQYF	TGTGCCAGCAGATACGGACAGGGGATTGGCACAGATACGCAGTATTTT
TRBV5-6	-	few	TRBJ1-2	CASSLRVVDGYTF	TGTGCCAGCAGCTTGAGGGTGGTGGATGGCTACACCTTC
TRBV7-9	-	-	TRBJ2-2	CASQERGPTGELFF	TGTGCCAGTCAAGAACGGGGTCCGACCGGGGAGCTGTTTTTT
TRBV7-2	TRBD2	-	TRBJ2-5	CASSPRGLAGVETQYF	TGTGCCAGCAGCCCCCGTGGCCTAGCGGGAGTAGAGACCCAGTACTTC
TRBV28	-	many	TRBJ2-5	CASSLDPAMMTQYF	TGTGCCAGCAGTCTTGACCCGGCGATGATGACCCAGTACTTC
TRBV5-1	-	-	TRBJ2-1	CASSFNQLESILNEQFF	TGCGCCAGCAGCTTTAATCAGCTAGAGTCTATCTTGAATGAGCAGTTCTTC
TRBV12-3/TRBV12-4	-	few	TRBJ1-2	CASSSSGKIGYGYTF	TGTGCCAGCAGTTCATCAGGGAAAATTGGTTATGGCTACACCTTC
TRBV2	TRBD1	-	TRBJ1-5	CASRGDRLSVQPQHF	TGTGCCAGCAGGGGGGACAGGTTGAGTGTTCAGCCCCAGCATTTT
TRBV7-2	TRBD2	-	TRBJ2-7	CASSLVAGLAGVYEQYF	TGTGCCAGCAGCTTAGTTGCCGGACTAGCGGGCGTTTACGAGCAGTACTTC
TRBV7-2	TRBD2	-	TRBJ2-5	CASSFRLAGGPQTQYF	TGTGCCAGCAGCTTCCGACTAGCGGGAGGGCCACAGACCCAGTACTTC
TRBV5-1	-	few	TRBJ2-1	CASSKGPGSFRSYNEQFF	TGCGCCAGCAGCAAGGGGCCCGGGAGCTTTCGCTCCTACAATGAGCAGTTCTTC
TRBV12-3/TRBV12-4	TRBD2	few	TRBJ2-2	CASTPGLAGGTGELFF	TGTGCCAGCACCCCGGGACTAGCGGGAGGAACCGGGGAGCTGTTTTTT
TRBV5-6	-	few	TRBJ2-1	CASSLSGLAYNEQFF	TGTGCCAGCAGCTTGTCAGGGTTGGCCTACAATGAGCAGTTCTTC